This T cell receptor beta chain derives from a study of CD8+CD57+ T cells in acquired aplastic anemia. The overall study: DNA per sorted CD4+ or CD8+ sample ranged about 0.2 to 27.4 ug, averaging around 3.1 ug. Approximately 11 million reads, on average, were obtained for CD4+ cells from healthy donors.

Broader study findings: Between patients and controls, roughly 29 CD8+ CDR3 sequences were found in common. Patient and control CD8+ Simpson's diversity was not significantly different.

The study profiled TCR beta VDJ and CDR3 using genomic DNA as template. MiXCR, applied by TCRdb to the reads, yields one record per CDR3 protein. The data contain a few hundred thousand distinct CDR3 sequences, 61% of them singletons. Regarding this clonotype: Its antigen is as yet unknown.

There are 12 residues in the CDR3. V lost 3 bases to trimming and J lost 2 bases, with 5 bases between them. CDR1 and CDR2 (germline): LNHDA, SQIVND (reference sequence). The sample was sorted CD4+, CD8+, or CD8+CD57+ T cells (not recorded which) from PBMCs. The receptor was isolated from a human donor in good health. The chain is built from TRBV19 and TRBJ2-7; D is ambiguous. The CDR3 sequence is CASSISAYEQYF. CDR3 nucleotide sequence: TGTGCCAGTAGTATTTCAGCCTACGAGCAGTACTTC.